A selection of T cell receptor beta chains follows, all from one sample in a study of cytomegalovirus exposure and HLA in healthy donors. Some clones are missing from TCRdb's copy, which holds only in-frame ones; the method was immunoSEQ multiplex PCR. The data contain 75,000 to 80,000 clones, roughly 80% of them singletons. The source material was PBMCs. The receptors here all came from a male donor in good health and CMV-seronegative. The CDR3 runs from the conserved cysteine through the conserved F or W. Fields, in order: clone size, J gene, V gene, CDR3 protein. Clone size is stated in some rows and not others, as once, few, many or a class when expanded.

clone size: -
J gene: TRBJ2-3
V gene: TRBV9
CDR3 protein: CASMQGALGDTQYF

clone size: -
J gene: TRBJ1-2
V gene: TRBV6-1
CDR3 protein: CASPGGLGQGGGYTF

clone size: -
J gene: TRBJ1-1
V gene: TRBV9
CDR3 protein: CASSARLTSPEAFF

clone size: -
J gene: TRBJ2-5
V gene: TRBV6-1
CDR3 protein: CAVPPTGGRETQYF

clone size: -
J gene: TRBJ1-1
V gene: TRBV4-1
CDR3 protein: CASSHSSGRFNAEAFF

clone size: -
J gene: TRBJ2-1
V gene: TRBV5-1
CDR3 protein: CASSLVVSGQGINEQFF

clone size: -
J gene: TRBJ2-1
V gene: TRBV10-3
CDR3 protein: CAISAGQGGPNEQFF

clone size: -
J gene: TRBJ2-4
V gene: TRBV5-1
CDR3 protein: CASSEIRGGGSNIQYF

clone size: -
J gene: TRBJ1-1
V gene: TRBV30
CDR3 protein: CAWSRAGRYTEAFF

clone size: -
J gene: TRBJ1-4
V gene: TRBV5-1
CDR3 protein: CASSPRQATNEKLFF

clone size: -
J gene: TRBJ1-1
V gene: TRBV11-1
CDR3 protein: CASSLFRGGTEAFF

clone size: few
J gene: TRBJ2-5
V gene: TRBV28
CDR3 protein: CASSLQMDRGTQYF

clone size: -
J gene: TRBJ2-3
V gene: TRBV6-1
CDR3 protein: CASTWGTPTDTQYF

clone size: -
J gene: TRBJ2-5
V gene: TRBV14
CDR3 protein: CASSQLAGGPQETQYF

clone size: -
J gene: TRBJ1-5
V gene: TRBV27
CDR3 protein: CASSPLWSGYNSNQPQHF

clone size: -
J gene: TRBJ2-3
V gene: TRBV5-1
CDR3 protein: CASSPQGGAVATQYF

clone size: -
J gene: TRBJ1-1
V gene: TRBV28
CDR3 protein: CASSLTGPMNTEAFF

clone size: -
J gene: TRBJ2-1
V gene: TRBV6-4
CDR3 protein: CASSVGVNSYNEQFF

clone size: few
J gene: TRBJ1-4
V gene: TRBV6-1
CDR3 protein: CASTPGHANEKLFF

clone size: -
J gene: TRBJ2-3
V gene: TRBV18
CDR3 protein: CASSPERVLPDTQYF

clone size: -
J gene: TRBJ2-2
V gene: TRBV9
CDR3 protein: CASSAHRGNTGELFF

clone size: -
J gene: TRBJ2-7
V gene: TRBV14
CDR3 protein: CASSQQRGEQYF

clone size: -
J gene: TRBJ2-7
V gene: TRBV6-5
CDR3 protein: CASSLTGTGGPYEQYF

clone size: -
J gene: TRBJ1-5
V gene: TRBV2
CDR3 protein: CASRWGRESNQPQHF

clone size: once
J gene: TRBJ1-1
V gene: TRBV19
CDR3 protein: CASSSVGVGGRTEAFF

clone size: -
J gene: TRBJ2-1
V gene: TRBV2
CDR3 protein: CASSVPRRMRNEQFF

clone size: once
J gene: TRBJ2-1
V gene: TRBV5-1
CDR3 protein: CASSVTGTSGRSNNEQFF

clone size: -
J gene: TRBJ2-1
V gene: TRBV5-1
CDR3 protein: CASSLAGSSYNEQFF

clone size: -
J gene: TRBJ1-2
V gene: TRBV6-1
CDR3 protein: CASSENRDGYTF

clone size: -
J gene: TRBJ2-5
V gene: TRBV7-8
CDR3 protein: CASSPTSGRSSETQYF

clone size: -
J gene: TRBJ1-2
V gene: TRBV15
CDR3 protein: CATSRGQGAGYGYTF